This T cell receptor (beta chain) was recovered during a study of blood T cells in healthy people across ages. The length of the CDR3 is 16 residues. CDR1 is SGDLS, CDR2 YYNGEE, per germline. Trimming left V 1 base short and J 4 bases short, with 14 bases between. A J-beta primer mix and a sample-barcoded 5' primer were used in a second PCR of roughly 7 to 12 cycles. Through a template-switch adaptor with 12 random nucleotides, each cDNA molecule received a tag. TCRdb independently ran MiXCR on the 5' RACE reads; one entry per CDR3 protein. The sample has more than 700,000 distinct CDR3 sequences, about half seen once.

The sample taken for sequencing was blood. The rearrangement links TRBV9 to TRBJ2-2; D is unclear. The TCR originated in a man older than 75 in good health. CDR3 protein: CASSVRRTPGTGELFF. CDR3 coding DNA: TGTGCCAGCAGCGTAAGAAGGACCCCGGGCACCGGGGAGCTGTTTTTT.